One and the same sample provided the 10 T cell receptor beta chains below, sequenced in a study of blood T cell repertoires in COVID-19. This table comes from immunoSEQ multiplex PCR, and its TCRdb copy is limited to in-frame clones, with some not included. Of 55,000 or so clones detected, about three quarters appear once; the ten largest clones hold approximately 21%. Material: peripheral blood. The receptor source for this set is a young man with COVID-19, enrolled during active disease.

The V and J genes are TRBV6-5 and TRBJ1-1; D not resolved. The V gene's germline CDR1 is MNHEY and CDR2 SVGAGI. Trimming took 0 bases from V and 0 from J, leaving 8 bases between them. CDR3 length equals 15 residues. The CDR3: CASSYSPGMNTEAFF. CDR3 bases: TGTGCCAGCAGTTACTCTCCAGGCATGAACACTGAAGCTTTCTTT.

This clone was observed a single time. One end of the junction is discordant with germline, which a read error may explain. The chain has TRBV7-9 and TRBJ2-4, with D possibly being TRBD1 (6 bases). The CDR3 runs 13 residues. Per the germline V gene, CDR1 is SEHNR and CDR2 is FQNEAQ (reference sequence). This chain's CDR3 is CASSLNRAGSTDF. CDR3 coding DNA: TGTGCCAGCAGCTTAAACAGGGCGGGTTCTACGGACTTC.

The chain links TRBV29-1 to TRBJ2-1; 8 nucleotides agree with TRBD1. Germline CDR1 is SQVTM and CDR2 is ANQGSEA. Germline trimming cut 3 bases from V and 7 bases from J; bases unmatched to any gene: 11. The CDR3 contains 15 residues. The chain's CDR3 is CSVEFSQGARNEQFF. For the CDR3, the DNA is TGCAGCGTTGAGTTCAGCCAGGGGGCTCGAAATGAGCAGTTCTTC.

This clone has just one count. The genes are TRBV28 and TRBJ2-7, with a tentative D call TRBD2 (5 bases). The germline gives CDR1 MDHEN, CDR2 SYDVKM. The CDR3 runs to 15 residues. Trimming removed 2 bases from V and 0 bases from J, with 11 bases in between. CDR3 bases: TGTGCCAGCAGTTTAAGCGGAACCGTCTCCTACGAGCAGTACTTC. This gives the protein CASSLSGTVSYEQYF.

The rearrangement uses TRBV7-9 and TRBJ2-5, with 7 bases aligning to TRBD1. The CDR3 is 18 residues long. CDR1 SEHNR and CDR2 FQNEAQ come from the germline V gene (reference sequence). Trimming took 4 bases from V and 5 from J; bases not matched to a gene: 19. The CDR3 is CASSSTQIDRVGWETQYF. In DNA form, the CDR3 reads TGTGCCAGCAGCTCTACCCAAATCGACAGGGTAGGATGGGAGACCCAGTACTTC. The full variable domain, completed using reference TRBV7-9 and TRBJ2-5, is DTGVSQNPRHKITKRGQNVTFRCDPISEHNRLYWYRQTLGQGPEFLTYFQNEAQLEKSRLLSDRFSAERPKGSFSTLEIQRTEQGDSAMYLCASSSTQIDRVGWETQYFGPGTRLLVL.

V usage is TRBV28 and J usage is TRBJ2-3; 7 nucleotides match TRBD1. The germline gives CDR1 MDHEN, CDR2 SYDVKM. The CDR3 runs to 15 residues. V shed 3 bases and J 4 bases; nucleotides not matched to a gene: 7. CDR3 sequence reads: CASSLYQGVADTQYF. As DNA, the CDR3 is TGTGCCAGCAGTTTGTACCAGGGGGTTGCAGATACGCAGTATTTT.

This clone was picked up a small number of times. This sequence joins TRBV11-2 and TRBJ2-5; TRBD2 agrees at 9 bases. The V segment lost 2 bases and the J segment 3 bases; nucleotides outside the gene matches: 10. The CDR3 length is 17 residues. The germline V gene has CDR1 SGHAT and CDR2 FQNNGV. CDR3 region: CASSLIISGRNKETQYF. The CDR3 DNA is TGTGCCAGCAGCTTAATTATTAGCGGGAGAAACAAAGAGACCCAGTACTTC.

The table lists this clone with a count of one. The chain combines TRBV30 with TRBJ2-1; TRBD1 aligns across 10 bases. Trimming removed 0 bases from V and 8 bases from J; junction bases left unmatched: 1. The CDR3 is 13 amino acids. CDR1 is GTSNPN, CDR2 SVGIG, per germline (reference sequence). The CDR3 loop is CAWSVGTGDEQFF. CDR3 nucleotides: TGTGCCTGGAGTGTTGGGACAGGGGATGAGCAGTTCTTC.

The V call is TRBV10-3, the J call TRBJ2-3, with D possibly being TRBD2 (5 bases). V was cut by 4 bases and J by 1 base, with 6 bases left in between. This CDR3 has 13 amino acids. Per germline, CDR1 ENHRY and CDR2 SYGVKD. CDR3 DNA: TGTGCCATCAGTGCAGCGGGCACAGATACGCAGTATTTT. Amino acids: CAISAAGTDTQYF.

The rearrangement links TRBV4-2 to TRBJ2-7, with a weak D call TRBD1 (6 bases). CDR1 and CDR2 from the germline V gene are LGHNA and YNFKEQ. The CDR3 is 16 residues long. The ends were cut back, 4 bases at V and 5 bases at J, with 21 bases in the middle. CDR3 in amino acids: CASSPNTGTFRHEQYF. The CDR3 nucleotides are TGTGCCAGCAGCCCTAATACCGGGACATTTCGTCACGAGCAGTACTTC.